The following is a TCR beta chain sequence with its context. The data were taken from a study of blood T cell repertoires in COVID-19. Across the study: Samples came from the United States, Italy and Spain, spanning acute and convalescent COVID-19.

CDR1 and CDR2 (germline): KGHDR, SFDVKD. The length of the CDR3 is 16 residues. The junction had 9 bases not matched to a gene; V was cut back by 5 bases and J by 4 bases. The repertoire was sequenced with immunoSEQ multiplex PCR; TCRdb's copy has only in-frame clones and lacks some. The table includes under 350,000 clones, approximately 86% detected once. The rearrangement joins TRBV24-1 to TRBJ2-1; 8 positions match TRBD1. The TCR sequence derives from a woman aged 40 to 50 with acute COVID-19. The source material was PBMCs or T cells enriched from blood (not recorded which). CDR3 DNA sequence: TGTGCCACCAGTGGTACCGACAGGGGCTTTTACAATGAGCAGTTCTTC. It translates to CATSGTDRGFYNEQFF.